The following is a T cell receptor beta chain sequence with its context. Its target is unknown. CDR1 and CDR2 (germline): GTSNPN, SVGIG (reference sequence). The CDR3 extends over 13 amino acids. V lost 3 bases and J 5 bases, leaving 13 bases between the germline ends. The data derive from a study of monozygotic twins with cystic fibrosis. Turning to the study itself: With about 15 PCR cycles, barcoded libraries came from three micrograms of fragmented DNA.

Only in-frame clones appear in the TCRdb table, and some are missing; sequencing was by immunoSEQ multiplex PCR. The sample holds 25,000 or so clones, 90% seen once. Study-wide results and limits: Shared CDR3 numbers were not associated with age, concordance or severity.

The chain links TRBV30 to TRBJ1-1; TRBD1 is a possible D gene (6 bases). The source is a girl aged 2-10 years with cystic fibrosis. Sequencing was carried out using blood. The CDR3 DNA reads as TGTGCCTGGAGCCCGGACAGTAAGACTGAAGCTTTCTTT. Its translation: CAWSPDSKTEAFF.